The TCR beta chain described here comes from a study of blood T cell repertoires in COVID-19. Whole-study context: The study drew acute and convalescent COVID-19 samples from the United States, Italy and Spain. PBMCs, B-cell-depleted T cells, or T cells were the source of the cDNA or gDNA that made up the material.

The CDR3 has 13 amino acids. The V gene lost 5 bases and the J gene lost 0 bases, with 5 bases spanning the gap. The germline CDR1 and CDR2 sequences are SGHTA and FQGNSA. The study drew participants aged 18 to 89 years from under 30 US areas. Two negative PCRs, clearance, or symptom resolution had been documented for recovered Cohort 3 donors. Repertoires were generated with immunoSEQ multiplex PCR, while TCRdb's copy carries only in-frame clones and drops some. Among 400,000 to 450,000 clones listed, less than 95% were seen once. Sequencing was done on a sample of PBMCs or T cells enriched from blood (not recorded which). This chain joins TRBV7-2 and TRBJ1-3; D gene ambiguous. The sequence was collected from a man aged 18-30 years who had recovered from COVID-19. The CDR3 region has the DNA TGTGCCAGCAGCACTAGCTCTGGAAACACCATATATTTT. Protein sequence: CASSTSSGNTIYF.